This entry lists 22 T cell receptor beta chains sequenced from one sample in a study of molecular identifiers for immune sequencing clone quantification. MiXCR, run by TCRdb on the PCR reads, gives a single entry per CDR3 protein. The sample includes about 330,000 distinct CDR3 sequences, roughly 24% seen only once; the top ten take around 0.76%. Sequencing was performed on naive CD8+ T cells from blood, with Jurkat cell RNA spiked in. Subset here: FACS-sorted CD8+CD4-CCR7+CD45RA+ naive T cells. The receptor source for this set is a human donor in good health. Some libraries in this study had Jurkat cell RNA spiked in.

This clonotype was observed a handful of times. This chain uses TRBV4-3 with TRBJ2-3, with 9 bases that match TRBD2. Per germline, CDR1 LGHNA and CDR2 YSLEER. With V trimmed by 4 bases and J by 4 bases, 18 bases remained unmatched. The length of the CDR3 is 19 residues. Written as DNA, the CDR3 is TGCGCCAGCAGCCTAAAAGCTGGGGGACTAGCCGGGGCTGCAGATACGCAGTATTTT. Protein: CASSLKAGGLAGAADTQYF.

The table lists this clonotype with a few counts. The V call is TRBV3-1, the J call TRBJ2-2, with D uncertain. The CDR3 is made up of 14 amino acids. V lost 5 bases and J 1 base, leaving 8 bases between the germline ends. Germline CDR1 LGHDT, CDR2 YNNKEL (reference sequence). The CDR3 sequence: CASSGNRNTGELFF. CDR3 nucleotides: TGTGCCAGCAGCGGAAACAGGAACACCGGGGAGCTGTTTTTT.

At least ten counts were recorded for this clonotype. The genes are TRBV5-1 and TRBJ2-7, with 11 bases lining up with TRBD2. V gave up 4 bases and J gave up 3 bases; unmatched junction bases: 9. Germline loops: CDR1 SGHRS, CDR2 YFSETQ. There are 16 residues in the CDR3. The CDR3 nucleotides read TGCGCCAGCAGCCCGCGAACTAGCGGGAGCTACTACGAGCAGTACTTC. This sequence encodes CASSPRTSGSYYEQYF.

V gene TRBV12-3 or TRBV12-4 combines with J gene TRBJ2-7; D possibly uses TRBD1 or TRBD2 (5 bases each). This CDR3 spans 12 amino acids. Trimming removed 3 bases at V and 9 bases at J, with 12 bases between. The CDR3, as DNA: TGTGCCAGCAGTTTCGGGGCCCACGGGCAGTACTTC. Its translation is CASSFGAHGQYF.

At least ten counts were recorded for this clonotype. J is TRBJ1-5 and V is TRBV4-3; 8 bases are a match to TRBD1. CDR3 size: 14 residues. Trimming took 3 bases from V and 2 from J; bases not matched to a gene: 0. Germline V gene sequence: CDR1 LGHNA, CDR2 YSLEER. CDR3 region: CASSQDRGNQPQHF. For the CDR3, the DNA is TGCGCCAGCAGCCAGGACAGGGGCAATCAGCCCCAGCATTTT.

This sequence joins TRBV10-1 and TRBJ2-3, with D possibly matching TRBD2 (6 bases). The germline CDR1 and CDR2 sequences are WNHNN and SYGVQD (reference sequence). The CDR3 has 17 amino acids. Trimming stripped 10 bases from V and 1 base from J, with 24 bases between. The CDR3 DNA sequence: TGCGCCACCAGGTGGGACTCACGGAGACCCCGCACAGATACGCAGTATTTT. Translation: CATRWDSRRPRTDTQYF.

The chain couples TRBV11-2 to TRBJ2-7; 9 nucleotides align to TRBD2. V lost 4 bases and J lost 2; bases outside the gene matches: 3. There are 14 residues in the CDR3. Germline CDR1 is SGHAT and CDR2 is FQNNGV. CDR3 sequence (DNA): TGTGCCAGCAGCTGGGGACTAGCACCCTACGAGCAGTACTTC. This gives the protein CASSWGLAPYEQYF.

This clonotype was found a few times. This chain connects TRBV7-9 to TRBJ2-7, with D perhaps TRBD1 (5 bases). The V end lost 5 bases, the J end lost 6 bases, and 14 bases lay between the germline ends. The CDR3 totals 13 residues. The germline gives CDR1 SEHNR, CDR2 FQNEAQ (reference sequence). The CDR3 here is CASSPRQRAEQYF. CDR3 nucleotides: TGTGCCAGCAGCCCGCGACAGCGTGCCGAGCAGTACTTC.

The table lists this clonotype with many counts. The rearrangement joins TRBV11-2 to TRBJ2-5, with 8 bases matching TRBD1. Germline V lookup: CDR1 SGHAT, CDR2 FQNNGV. This CDR3 region has 18 residues. V lost 2 bases, J lost 1 base, and 12 bases stayed unmatched. CDR3 coding DNA: TGTGCCAGCAGCTTAAATCCTAGTAGGACAGGGTTCCAAGAGACCCAGTACTTC. Translated: CASSLNPSRTGFQETQYF.

Details on this clonotype: One end of the junction does not line up with germline, which may come from a read error. The chain uses TRBV29-1 and TRBJ1-1, with D maybe TRBD1 (5 bases). CDR3 length equals 12 residues. The germline gives CDR1 SQVTM, CDR2 ANQGSEA. This CDR3 reads CSVERGSLEAVF. CDR3 bases: TGCAGCGTTGAAAGGGGTAGTCTTGAAGCTGTCTTT.

The chain has TRBV13 and TRBJ2-3; D possibly corresponds to TRBD2 (6 bases). V was cut by 2 bases and J by 6 bases, with 15 bases left in between. Germline V lookup: CDR1 PRHDT, CDR2 FYEKMQ (reference sequence). The CDR3 is 15 residues long. The CDR3 reads CASSLSSAPADTQYF. For the CDR3, the DNA is TGTGCCAGCAGCTTATCTAGCGCACCAGCCGATACGCAGTATTTT.

This chain links TRBV29-1 with TRBJ2-7, with a tentative D call TRBD1 (6 bases). Trimming removed 6 bases from V and 3 bases from J, with 18 bases in between. The CDR3 is 14 amino acids. Germline assignment: CDR1 SQVTM and CDR2 ANQGSEA. Here the CDR3 reads CSVQYRDTGYEQYF. DNA of the CDR3: TGCAGCGTACAGTACCGGGACACCGGCTACGAGCAGTACTTC.

CDR3 sequence (DNA): TGCGCCAGCAGCCAAGAAGGCGGACAGGGGGTTTTATTGGATACGCAGTATTTT. This codes for CASSQEGGQGVLLDTQYF. The chain uses TRBV4-3 and TRBJ2-3; TRBD1 matches 10 bases. CDR3 size: 18 residues. V lost 0 bases and J lost 6; bases outside the gene matches: 12. In germline, CDR1 is LGHNA, CDR2 YSLEER.

The rearrangement links TRBV6-2 or TRBV6-3 to TRBJ2-7; 7 positions agree with TRBD1. This CDR3 is built from 13 residues. The V gene's germline CDR1 is MNHEY and CDR2 SVGEGT. V gave up 6 bases and J gave up 3 bases; unmatched junction bases: 5. The CDR3 loop reads CASRQTGDYEQYF. The CDR3 DNA sequence: TGTGCCAGCAGACAAACAGGGGACTACGAGCAGTACTTC.

Comments on this clonotype: An end of the junction does not agree with germline; a read error may underlie this. The J gene is TRBJ1-4, the V gene TRBV30; D is unclear. The CDR3 extends over 16 amino acids. CDR1 GTSNPN and CDR2 SVGIG come from the germline V gene (reference sequence). CDR3 coding DNA: TGTGCCTGGAGCTCAGGAAAATCCCAGAGTGATGAAAAACTGGTTTTT. It yields the protein CAWSSGKSQSDEKLVF.

The chain carries TRBV14 and TRBJ2-7; TRBD2 matches 9 bases. The CDR3 is made up of 16 amino acids. Germline assignment: CDR1 SGHDN and CDR2 FVKESK. The trim removed 0 bases at V and 3 bases at J, leaving 6 bases unmatched. DNA of the CDR3: TGTGCCAGCAGCCAAGACCGCGGGAGGGCCGTCTACGAGCAGTACTTC. Its protein product is CASSQDRGRAVYEQYF.

This clonotype was detected ten times or more. This chain links TRBV5-1 with TRBJ1-1; 9 bases are shared with TRBD1. The CDR3 length is 12 residues. J lost 7 bases, V lost 5 bases, and 3 bases had no gene match. CDR1 and CDR2 from the germline V gene are SGHRS and YFSETQ. CDR3 nucleotide sequence: TGCGCCAGCAGGGGACAGGGCGATGAAGCTTTCTTT. It codes for CASRGQGDEAFF.

V usage is TRBV20-1 and J usage is TRBJ1-2, with D unresolved. The CDR3 totals 15 residues. V shed 0 bases and J shed 1 base, with 12 bases lying between them. Germline V CDR1 and CDR2: DFQATT, SNEGSKA (reference sequence). CDR3 in amino acids: CSARDGLPYNYGYTF. CDR3 DNA: TGCAGTGCTAGAGACGGACTACCTTATAACTATGGCTACACCTTC.

The genes are TRBV6-1 and TRBJ1-3, with D maybe TRBD1 (6 bases). Germline V gene data show CDR1 as MNHNS and CDR2 as SASEGT. CDR3 length: 17 amino acids. V was trimmed by 1 base and J by 2 bases, leaving 15 bases between them. CDR3 DNA: TGTGCCAGCAGTGAAGATCTCGTCCAGGGGACTGGAAACACCATATATTTT. Protein product: CASSEDLVQGTGNTIYF.

This clonotype showed up just a few times. This chain uses TRBV3-1 with TRBJ1-1; maybe TRBD1 (6 bases). V dropped 0 bases and J dropped 4 bases, with 12 bases sitting between them. The germline gives CDR1 LGHDT, CDR2 YNNKEL (reference sequence). The CDR3 is made up of 15 amino acids. The CDR3 DNA sequence: TGTGCCAGCAGCCAAGACATGGACAGCAGCACTGAAGCTTTCTTT. Protein: CASSQDMDSSTEAFF.

As for this clonotype: This may come from a read error, since a much larger clone is one base off. This chain links TRBV27 with TRBJ2-4; D gene uncertain. CDR3 length equals 14 residues. CDR1 and CDR2 (germline): MNHEY, SMNVEV (reference sequence). CDR3 amino acids: CACSSSFSSDIQYF. The CDR3 DNA sequence: TGTGCCTGCAGTTCGAGCTTTTCGTCGGACATTCAGTACTTC.

The CDR3 loop reads CASSHEPGTNIDTQYF. DNA for the CDR3: TGCGCCAGCAGCCATGAACCGGGAACTAACATAGATACGCAGTATTTT. The chain uses TRBV4-3 and TRBJ2-3, with a tentative D call TRBD2 (5 bases). Between the trimmed V and J ends, which lost 3 bases and 5 bases, there was a span of 18 bases. CDR1 is LGHNA, CDR2 YSLEER, per germline. This CDR3 is 16 amino acids long.